Following are 16 T cell receptor beta chains from one sample sequenced in a study of blood T cell repertoires in COVID-19. Clones were sequenced by immunoSEQ multiplex PCR, and TCRdb holds only the in-frame ones, with some missing. The sample lists 150,000 to 200,000 clones, 89% occurring once. The sequenced sample consisted of peripheral blood. The origin of the receptors is a man aged 35 to 55 with acute or convalescent COVID-19.

This rearrangement joins TRBV15 to TRBJ2-3; 10 nucleotides agree with TRBD2. Losses at the gene ends were 0 bases for V and 2 bases for J; bases not matched to a gene: 8. CDR3 length: 18 residues. CDR1 and CDR2 (germline): LNHNV, YYDKDF (reference sequence). CDR3 residues: CATSRDRSSGGPTDTQYF. The CDR3 nucleotides read TGTGCCACCAGCAGAGATCGGAGTAGCGGGGGGCCCACAGATACGCAGTATTTT. Full variable domain (rest looked up from reference TRBV15 and TRBJ2-3): DAMVIQNPRYQVTQFGKPVTLSCSQTLNHNVMYWYQQKSSQAPKLLFHYYDKDFNNEADTPDNFQSRRPNTSFCFLDIRSPGLGDTAMYLCATSRDRSSGGPTDTQYFGPGTRLTVL.

The rearrangement uses TRBV18 and TRBJ2-1; 7 nucleotides line up with TRBD2. The trim removed 8 bases at V and 5 bases at J, leaving 6 bases unmatched. Germline values: CDR1 KGHSH, CDR2 LQKENI. This CDR3 contains 13 residues. The CDR3 loop reads CASSRSGDNEQFF. Here the CDR3 DNA reads TGTGCCAGCAGTCGGAGCGGGGACAATGAGCAGTTCTTC.

J is TRBJ1-2 and V is TRBV7-8, with D possibly TRBD1 on 5 matching bases. V was clipped by 1 base and J by 6 bases, with 18 bases between them. Germline V CDR1 and CDR2: SGHVS, FQNEAQ. The CDR3 sequence is 16 residues long. CDR3 sequence (DNA): TGTGCCAGCAGCTTAGAGACAGCGGGCAGGACTGATGGCTACACCTTC. As protein: CASSLETAGRTDGYTF.

In this sample, this clone turned up once. This chain connects TRBV30 to TRBJ1-4, with 8 positions matching TRBD1. Germline CDR1 reads GTSNPN; CDR2 reads SVGIG (reference sequence). Germline trimming cut 0 bases from V and 8 bases from J; bases unmatched to any gene: 8. This CDR3 spans 15 amino acids. The CDR3 reads CAWSVRRQGREKLFF. The CDR3 DNA follows: TGTGCCTGGAGTGTACGAAGACAGGGGAGGGAAAAACTGTTTTTT.

As regards this clone: The sample carries other DNA sequences with the same CDR3. This chain uses TRBV11-2 with TRBJ1-5, with TRBD1 as a possible D gene (5 bases). V shed 1 base and J shed 5 bases, with 9 bases lying between them. Germline V gene sequence: CDR1 SGHAT, CDR2 FQNNGV. There are 14 residues in the CDR3. The CDR3 reads CASSLVGGDQPQHF. In nucleotides, the CDR3 is TGTGCCAGCAGCTTAGTGGGGGGTGATCAGCCCCAGCATTTT.

This clone appeared a single time. Written as DNA, the CDR3 is TGTGCCATCAGTCGCAAGGTAGGAGTGAACACTGAAGCTTTCTTT. It codes for CAISRKVGVNTEAFF. The chain combines TRBV10-3 with TRBJ1-1; D gene unclear. CDR1 is ENHRY and CDR2 is SYGVKD in the germline V gene. V was pared by 5 bases and J by 0 bases, with 13 bases between. The length of the CDR3 is 15 residues.

This clone has a single count. The chain has TRBV18 and TRBJ2-5; D unclear. The V and J ends lost 3 bases and 3 bases respectively, with 2 bases between them. The CDR3 loop spans 11 amino acids. Per germline, CDR1 KGHSH and CDR2 LQKENI. For the CDR3, the DNA is TGTGCCAGCTCACCCGAAGAGACCCAGTACTTC. Its translation is CASSPEETQYF.

This clone appeared a few times. The rearrangement uses TRBV11-2 and TRBJ2-1; 8 positions agree with TRBD2. V shed 1 base, J shed 4 bases, and the junction held 9 bases outside the gene matches. The germline V gene has CDR1 SGHAT and CDR2 FQNNGV. This CDR3 spans 17 amino acids. DNA of the CDR3: TGTGCCAGCAGCTTAGTGGGACTAGTCCCGAAGTACAATGAGCAGTTCTTC. This gives the protein CASSLVGLVPKYNEQFF.

V usage is TRBV7-8 and J usage is TRBJ1-2; 8 bases are a match to TRBD1. Germline CDR1 reads SGHVS; CDR2 reads FQNEAQ. With 0 bases clipped from V and 3 bases from J, the junction kept 0 bases outside the gene matches. This CDR3 comprises 14 residues. The CDR3 is CASSLAQGDYGYTF. The DNA of the CDR3 is TGTGCCAGCAGCTTAGCACAGGGGGACTATGGCTACACCTTC.

The rearrangement joins TRBV2 to TRBJ1-4; no definite D call. Deletions cut 7 bases from V and 7 bases from J, with 16 bases between. This CDR3 comprises 14 residues. The germline gives CDR1 SNHLY, CDR2 FYNNEI. CDR3 in DNA: TGTGCCAGCACCGTACCCACGGAGGGTGAAAAACTGTTTTTT. This gives the protein CASTVPTEGEKLFF.

The table lists this clone with a count of one. The rearrangement links TRBV5-4 to TRBJ1-1; D is possibly TRBD1 (5 bases). The CDR3 covers 15 residues. The germline V and J ends were trimmed by 5 bases and 5 bases, with 19 bases remaining between them. The V gene's germline CDR1 is SGHNT and CDR2 YYREEE (reference sequence). The CDR3 sequence: CASRVQGVSRTEAFF. Written as DNA, the CDR3 is TGTGCCAGCAGAGTACAAGGGGTCTCGAGGACTGAAGCTTTCTTT.

The V call is TRBV6-5, the J call TRBJ1-5; D ambiguous. The ends were cut back, 6 bases at V and 8 bases at J, with 11 bases in the middle. Germline loops: CDR1 MNHEY, CDR2 SVGAGI. The CDR3 covers 12 residues. DNA for the CDR3: TGTGCCAGCAGCCACCGCCAGGAGCCCCAGCATTTT. Its translation: CASSHRQEPQHF.

This CDR3 is CASTLRGQGVNEKLFF. In DNA, the CDR3 is TGTGCCAGCACCCTACGCGGGCAGGGGGTCAATGAAAAACTGTTTTTT. The chain uses TRBV7-9 and TRBJ1-4, with 7 nucleotides matching TRBD1. CDR3 length: 16 amino acids. CDR1 and CDR2 (germline): SEHNR, FQNEAQ (reference sequence). The trim removed 7 bases at V and 5 bases at J, leaving 13 bases unmatched.

V usage is TRBV7-9 and J usage is TRBJ1-1; 7 nucleotides align to TRBD1. The CDR3 is 15 amino acids. CDR1 SEHNR and CDR2 FQNEAQ come from the germline V gene (reference sequence). The junction had 17 bases not matched to a gene; V was cut back by 8 bases and J by 8 bases. The CDR3 spells CASLTRGTAVAEAFF. In nucleotides, the CDR3 is TGTGCCAGCCTCACGCGCGGGACAGCCGTGGCGGAAGCTTTCTTT. Using reference TRBV7-9 and TRBJ1-1 for the parts outside the CDR3, the full variable domain is DTGVSQNPRHKITKRGQNVTFRCDPISEHNRLYWYRQTLGQGPEFLTYFQNEAQLEKSRLLSDRFSAERPKGSFSTLEIQRTEQGDSAMYLCASLTRGTAVAEAFFGQGTRLTVV.

The rearrangement joins TRBV6-2 or TRBV6-3 to TRBJ1-5; 7 positions match TRBD1. The CDR3 contains 15 residues. The junction had 10 bases not matched to a gene; V was cut back by 6 bases and J by 5 bases. Germline assignment: CDR1 MNHEY and CDR2 SVGEGT. For the CDR3, the DNA is TGTGCCAGCAGCCCCGCGACAGGGAACTATCAGCCCCAGCATTTT. The encoded protein is CASSPATGNYQPQHF.

The chain carries TRBV7-2 and TRBJ2-7; 8 bases agree with TRBD1. CDR1 and CDR2 from the germline V gene are SGHTA and FQGNSA. There are 14 residues in the CDR3. Trimming cost V 5 bases and J 6 bases; bases outside gene matches: 9. CDR3 sequence reads: CASSSSGGLGEQYF. The CDR3 coding sequence is TGTGCCAGCAGCAGTTCAGGGGGCCTAGGCGAGCAGTACTTC.